One sample yielded the 19 T cell receptor beta chains listed below, sequenced in a study of Tregs in tolerant kidney transplant recipients. Data came from immunoSEQ multiplex PCR; TCRdb stores just in-frame clones and leaves some out. The listing records 12,000 to 15,000 clones. The nonmyeloablative bone marrow transplants came from related graft donors, with transient mixed chimerism. Material: CD4+ T cells from blood (PBMCs), obtained 12 months after the transplant. Every receptor here comes from a human patient who received a combined kidney and bone marrow transplant. Some T cells may possibly be graft donor cells.

Turning to this clone: The CDR3 extends 3 residues past the end of the read, so its final part is completed from the germline J gene. The chain joins TRBV2 to TRBJ2-1; TRBD2 agrees at 7 bases. V shed 5 bases, J shed 1 base, and the junction held 5 bases outside the gene matches. The CDR3 totals 15 residues. Germline values: CDR1 SNHLY, CDR2 FYNNEI. CDR3 protein: CASSRTSLSYNEQFF. CDR3 DNA (partial): TGTGCCAGCAGTAGGACTAGTTTATCCTACAATGAG.

Considering frequency, this clone is medium-sized. The junction does not match germline at one end; this may be a read error. With the read ending 3 residues before the CDR3 end, the germline J gene is used to fill in that end. V and J are TRBV7-2 and TRBJ2-3; the D gene is possibly TRBD2 (6 bases). Germline V gene lookup returns CDR1 SGHTA and CDR2 FQGNSA. The CDR3 sequence is 17 residues long. CDR3 DNA (partial): TGTGCCAGCAGCCTAGCCTTCGTAAGCGGGAGCACAGATACG. Translated, it gives CASSLAFVSGSTDT. The whole CDR3 sequence is CASSLAFVSGSTDTQYF.

Details on this clone: Sequencing ends 3 residues short of the CDR3 end; the germline J gene provides the rest. This rearrangement joins TRBV6-2 or TRBV6-3 to TRBJ1-5; no clear D. This CDR3 is built from 12 residues. Trimming took 0 bases from V and 9 from J, leaving 6 bases between them. CDR1 and CDR2 (germline): MNHEY, SVGEGT. The CDR3: CASSYSYGPQHF. The sequenced CDR3 bases are TGTGCCAGCAGTTACTCCTATGGGCCC.

As regards this clone: The observed sequence ends 3 residues before the CDR3 terminus, with the missing tail filled in from the germline J gene. The J gene is TRBJ2-7, the V gene TRBV9; the D gene is possibly TRBD2 (6 bases). V gave up 3 bases and J gave up 2 bases, with 18 bases separating them. The CDR3 consists of 16 residues. The germline V gene encodes CDR1 SGDLS and CDR2 YYNGEE. The CDR3 sequence: CASSALSSGGAYEQYF. The covered CDR3 bases are TGTGCCAGCAGCGCGTTAAGCTCCGGGGGAGCCTACGAG. The entire variable domain, with the rest obtained from reference TRBV9 and TRBJ2-7, is as follows: DSGVTQTPKHLITATGQRVTLRCSPRSGDLSVYWYQQSLDQGLQFLIQYYNGEERAKGNILERFSAQQFPDLHSELNLSSLELGDSALYFCASSALSSGGAYEQYFGPGTRLTVT.

About this clone itself: The read gets to within 3 residues of the CDR3 end, and the germline J gene fills in the rest. The chain combines TRBV20-1 with TRBJ1-1; TRBD1 might be the D (5 bases). The germline V gene has CDR1 DFQATT and CDR2 SNEGSKA (reference sequence). The CDR3 totals 15 residues. Trimming took 2 bases from V and 1 from J, leaving 14 bases between them. The CDR3 region is CSARSWGVGNTEAFF. CDR3 DNA, as far as it was read: TGCAGTGCTAGATCATGGGGGGTTGGGAACACTGAA.

Comments on this clone: From the germline J gene comes the end of the CDR3, since the read stops 3 residues before it. This chain joins TRBV6-1 and TRBJ2-3; TRBD2 might be the D (6 bases). Trimming left V 3 bases short and J 0 bases short, with 10 bases between. Germline V gene lookup returns CDR1 MNHNS and CDR2 SASEGT. This CDR3 has 15 residues. The sequenced part of the CDR3 DNA is TGTGCCAGCAGTGATAGGCTAGCGAGCACAGATACG. Translating gives CASSDRLASTDT. The CDR3 in its entirety is CASSDRLASTDTQYF.

As concerns this clone: A read error may account for a junction end that differs from germline. The read stops 3 residues short of the end of the CDR3; the missing end is completed from the germline J gene. V gene TRBV5-1 combines with J gene TRBJ2-3, with a tentative D call TRBD2 (6 bases). Germline V gene lookup returns CDR1 SGHRS and CDR2 YFSETQ. The CDR3 consists of 14 residues. CDR3 bases read: TGCGCCAGCAGCTTTGACGGGAGCACAGGTACG. Its protein is CASSFDGSTGT. The complete CDR3 reads CASSFDGSTGTQYF.

Concerning this clone: The sequence runs out 3 residues before the end of the CDR3; the remainder is reconstructed from the germline J gene. The V gene is TRBV5-1, the J gene TRBJ2-5; D is unresolved. CDR1 and CDR2 (germline): SGHRS, YFSETQ. V lost 4 bases and J lost 1, with 5 bases in between. CDR3 length: 12 amino acids. The CDR3 sequence: CASSGPQETQYF. The sequenced part of the CDR3 DNA is TGCGCCAGCAGCGGGCCCCAAGAGACC. Based on the CDR3 plus reference TRBV5-1 and TRBJ2-5, the full variable domain is KAGVTQTPRYLIKTRGQQVTLSCSPISGHRSVSWYQQTPGQGLQFLFEYFSETQRNKGNFPGRFSGRQFSNSRSEMNVSTLELGDSALYLCASSGPQETQYFGPGTRLLVL.

Concerning this clone itself: The read stops 3 residues short of the end of the CDR3; the missing end is completed from the germline J gene. The chain is built from TRBV6-2 or TRBV6-3 and TRBJ2-7, with D possibly matching TRBD2 (6 bases). CDR3 size: 14 residues. Trimming stripped 2 bases from V and 1 base from J, with 9 bases between. Germline V gene data show CDR1 as MNHEY and CDR2 as SVGEGT. Here the CDR3 reads CASSYVAESYEQYF. The covered CDR3 bases are TGTGCCAGCAGTTACGTAGCGGAGTCCTACGAG.

This clone is identified as medium-sized (0.01 to 0.1%) from frequency. The read ends 3 residues early relative to the CDR3; the germline J gene fills the gap. The chain has TRBV6-1 and TRBJ2-3, with 7 bases lining up with TRBD2. Trimming removed 2 bases from V and 4 bases from J; junction bases left unmatched: 6. Germline loops: CDR1 MNHNS, CDR2 SASEGT. This CDR3 contains 15 residues. The CDR3 sequence is CASSEQSGTADTQYF. The CDR3 bases that were read are TGTGCCAGCAGTGAACAGAGCGGGACGGCAGATACG.

To note about this clone: The DNA ends 3 residues before the CDR3 does, and the rest of the CDR3 is filled in from the germline J gene. This chain links TRBV5-5 with TRBJ2-7; 7 nucleotides match TRBD2. Germline V gene lookup returns CDR1 SGHKS and CDR2 YYEKEE (reference sequence). This CDR3 has 14 residues. Unmatched junction bases numbered 4, after V lost 3 bases and J lost 1 base. CDR3 region: CASSWGGGSYEQYF. CDR3 bases read: TGTGCCAGCAGCTGGGGCGGGGGTTCCTACGAG.

Of note for this clone: The read comes to an end 3 residues before the CDR3 does, leaving the germline J gene to fill in the end. This chain connects TRBV7-9 to TRBJ2-1; possibly TRBD2 for D (6 bases). CDR3 length equals 14 residues. The germline CDR1 and CDR2 sequences are SEHNR and FQNEAQ (reference sequence). Between the trimmed V and J ends, which lost 3 bases and 6 bases, there was a span of 12 bases. The CDR3 bases that were read are TGTGCCAGCAGCTTGACTAGTCCCCTCAATGAG. Protein sequence: CASSLTSPLNE. The whole CDR3 sequence is CASSLTSPLNEQFF. Complete variable domain (other parts from reference TRBV7-9 and TRBJ2-1): DTGVSQNPRHKITKRGQNVTFRCDPISEHNRLYWYRQTLGQGPEFLTYFQNEAQLEKSRLLSDRFSAERPKGSFSTLEIQRTEQGDSAMYLCASSLTSPLNEQFFGPGTRLTVL.

In regard to this clone: The observed sequence ends 3 residues before the CDR3 terminus, with the missing tail filled in from the germline J gene. The V gene is TRBV2, the J gene TRBJ1-1; TRBD1 agrees at 7 bases. From germline, CDR1 is SNHLY and CDR2 FYNNEI. The V gene end was trimmed by 3 bases and the J gene end by 3 bases; junction bases not matched to a gene: 4. The CDR3 is 14 residues long. The CDR3 bases that were read are TGTGCCAGCAGTGATTCAGGGGGTTACACTGAA. Translated: CASSDSGGYTE. The whole CDR3 sequence reads CASSDSGGYTEAFF. The variable domain in full, completed from reference TRBV2 and TRBJ1-1, reads EPEVTQTPSHQVTQMGQEVILRCVPISNHLYFYWYRQILGQKVEFLVSFYNNEISEKSEIFDDQFSVERPDGSNFTLKIRSTKLEDSAMYFCASSDSGGYTEAFFGQGTRLTVV.

A note on this clone: The read halts 3 residues ahead of the CDR3 end, with the missing end drawn from the germline J gene. The rearrangement uses TRBV6-1 and TRBJ1-2, with no clear D. Per the germline V gene, CDR1 is MNHNS and CDR2 is SASEGT. This CDR3 contains 13 residues. The CDR3 here is CASSGEEGLGYTF. CDR3 bases read: TGTGCCAGCAGTGGAGAAGAGGGTCTCGGC.

As to this clone: The read ends 3 residues shy of where the CDR3 ends; the end is completed using the germline J gene. The rearrangement joins TRBV5-4 to TRBJ2-7, with TRBD1 identical over 11 bases. Germline lookup yields CDR1 SGHNT and CDR2 YYREEE (reference sequence). The J segment lost 4 bases and the V segment lost 0 bases, leaving 6 bases of the junction unmatched. The length of the CDR3 is 16 residues. The CDR3 protein is CASSLVSDRGRYEQYF. Partial CDR3 DNA: TGTGCCAGCAGCTTGGTTTCGGACAGGGGGCGGTACGAG.

Partial CDR3 DNA: TGTGCCAGCTCACCGGGGTCTAGCGGGAACACCGGGGAG. It translates to CASSPGSSGNTGE. Given in full, the CDR3 is CASSPGSSGNTGELFF. The chain recombines TRBV18 with TRBJ2-2; TRBD2 aligns across 7 bases. With the read ending 3 residues before the CDR3 end, the germline J gene is used to fill in that end. Germline-derived CDR1 and CDR2 are KGHSH and LQKENI. The junction had 5 bases not matched to a gene; V was cut back by 3 bases and J by 1 base. The CDR3 is 16 amino acids. Supplemented by reference TRBV18 and TRBJ2-2, the full variable domain reads NAGVMQNPRHLVRRRGQEARLRCSPMKGHSHVYWYRQLPEEGLKFMVYLQKENIIDESGMPKERFSAEFPKEGPSILRIQQVVRGDSAAYFCASSPGSSGNTGELFFGEGSRLTVL.

Regarding this clone: The read falls 3 residues short of the CDR3 end, and the missing part is taken from the germline J gene. The rearrangement uses TRBV7-3 and TRBJ2-2; 10 bases map to TRBD2. Germline CDR1 is SGHTA and CDR2 is FQGTGA. The V gene end was trimmed by 1 base and the J gene end by 4 bases; junction bases not matched to a gene: 6. This CDR3 has 17 amino acids. The CDR3 region is CASSLMPAGGITGELFF. Incomplete CDR3 DNA: TGTGCCAGCAGCTTAATGCCAGCGGGAGGGATCACCGGGGAG.

With respect to this clone: The sequence runs out 3 residues before the end of the CDR3; the remainder is reconstructed from the germline J gene. This chain connects TRBV7-2 to TRBJ2-3; a possible D gene is TRBD1 (6 bases). V lost 6 bases and J lost 0, with 7 bases in between. CDR3 size: 13 residues. Germline CDR1 SGHTA, CDR2 FQGNSA. The CDR3 loop reads CASSGQSTDTQYF. CDR3 DNA (partial): TGTGCCAGCAGTGGACAGAGCACAGATACG.

As for this clone: The CDR3 end falls 3 residues outside the read, so it is completed with the germline J gene. The V and J genes are TRBV7-9 and TRBJ1-1, with D maybe TRBD1 (6 bases). Trimming took off 1 base at V and 5 bases at J, with 14 bases between the two ends. From germline, CDR1 is SEHNR and CDR2 FQNEAQ (reference sequence). There are 15 residues in the CDR3. CDR3 region: CASSLGAGAKTEAFF. CDR3 DNA, as far as it was read: TGTGCCAGCAGCTTAGGGGCAGGGGCGAAGACTGAA.